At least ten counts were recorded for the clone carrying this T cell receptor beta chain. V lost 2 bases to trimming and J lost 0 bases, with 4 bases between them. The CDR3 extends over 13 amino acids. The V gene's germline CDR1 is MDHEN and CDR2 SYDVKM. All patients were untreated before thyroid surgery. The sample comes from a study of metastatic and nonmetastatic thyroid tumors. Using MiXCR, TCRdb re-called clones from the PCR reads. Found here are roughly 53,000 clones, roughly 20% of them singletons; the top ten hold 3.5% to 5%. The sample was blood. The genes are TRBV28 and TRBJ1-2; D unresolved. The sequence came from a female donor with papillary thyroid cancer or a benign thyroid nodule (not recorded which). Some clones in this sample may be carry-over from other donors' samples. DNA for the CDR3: TGTGCCAGCAGTTTAGAGTCTAACTATGGCTACACCTTC. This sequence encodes CASSLESNYGYTF.